This TCR beta chain derives from a study of T cell changes during pregnancy in multiple sclerosis. The CDR3 runs to 15 residues. With 6 bases removed from V and 0 bases from J, the gap between germline ends came to 12 bases. The germline gives CDR1 MNHEY, CDR2 SVGAGI. Produced via immunoSEQ multiplex PCR; TCRdb's table is partial and in-frame only. The sample has roughly 40,000 clones, approximately 91% seen once. Sequences were derived from CD8+ T cells from peripheral blood mononuclear cells, sampled in the first trimester of pregnancy. V is TRBV6-5 and J is TRBJ1-3; D may be TRBD1 (5 bases). This clonotype was sampled from a female donor with multiple sclerosis, enrolled in a pregnancy study. This CDR3 reads CASSYDSSSGNTIYF. In nucleotides, the CDR3 is TGTGCCAGCAGCTATGACAGCTCCTCTGGAAACACCATATATTTT.